The rows below give T cell receptor beta chains drawn from one sample of a study of T cell responses to AZD1222 COVID-19 vaccine. TCRdb's table, derived via immunoSEQ multiplex PCR, lists solely in-frame clones and lacks some. The repertoire has some 120,000 clones, 88% of them found once; the top ten carry roughly 8%. The sample in question was peripheral blood, obtained on day 0 of AZD1222 vaccination. All receptors come from an adult in good health. The CDR3 runs from the conserved cysteine through the conserved F or W. The D gene is left open where the match is weak. Clone sizes are given selectively: once, few, many, or a class where the clone is expanded.

DNA	CDR3	D	V	J	size
TGCGCCAGCAGCCCGGGGGGTTCTAGCGGGTCGGATACGCAGTATTTT	CASSPGGSSGSDTQYF	TRBD2	TRBV5-1	TRBJ2-3	NA
TGTGCCAGTAGTATTCCGGCTCCCTACAATGAGCAGTTCTTC	CASSIPAPYNEQFF	NA	TRBV19	TRBJ2-1	NA
TGTGCCAGCAGTTACGGGTTTCGCGGGGCATCCTACGAGCAGTACTTC	CASSYGFRGASYEQYF	NA	TRBV6-2/TRBV6-3	TRBJ2-7	NA
TGTGCCAGCAGCTTAGAAAGGCAGAGCCTATACAATGAGCAGTTCTTC	CASSLERQSLYNEQFF	NA	TRBV13	TRBJ2-1	NA
TGTGCCAGCAGTTTACGGCCGCTACTCCTTAATCAGCCCCAGCATTTT	CASSLRPLLLNQPQHF	NA	TRBV28	TRBJ1-5	NA
TGTGCCAGCAGCCCCGCCGTAGGACTGAACACTGAAGCTTTCTTT	CASSPAVGLNTEAFF	NA	TRBV7-2	TRBJ1-1	NA
TGTGCCAGCAGCAAGACAGGGTTGAGCAATCAGCCCCAGCATTTT	CASSKTGLSNQPQHF	TRBD1	TRBV6-2/TRBV6-3	TRBJ1-5	NA
TGTGCCACCAGTGATACTGGGGACAGGGGGCAAGATACGCAGTATTTT	CATSDTGDRGQDTQYF	TRBD1	TRBV24-1	TRBJ2-3	NA
TGTGCCAGTGGTGACGGGAACACTGAAGCTTTCTTT	CASGDGNTEAFF	NA	TRBV19	TRBJ1-1	NA
TGTGCCAGCAGTTTATTCCGGGAGTTTTATAATTCACCCCTCCACTTT	CASSLFREFYNSPLHF	NA	TRBV27	TRBJ1-6	NA
TGTGCCAGCAGCGTTCTTCCTGGGACGGGGAACACTGAAGCTTTCTTT	CASSVLPGTGNTEAFF	NA	TRBV9	TRBJ1-1	NA
TGTGCCAGCAGTTACTCCACAGAGAATCAGCCCCAGCATTTT	CASSYSTENQPQHF	NA	TRBV6-2/TRBV6-3	TRBJ1-5	NA
TGTGCCAGCAGCCAACAACTAGCGGGGGGGCTCACAGATACGCAGTATTTT	CASSQQLAGGLTDTQYF	TRBD2	TRBV3-1/TRBV3-2	TRBJ2-3	NA
TGTGCCAGTAGTAATAGCGGGACTAGCGGGAGTTGGGCCAAAAACATTCAGTACTTC	CASSNSGTSGSWAKNIQYF	TRBD2	TRBV19	TRBJ2-4	NA
TGTGCCAGCAGCGTAGCTCCCGTAGCTGATAGCGGGGGGTACAATGAGCAGTTCTTC	CASSVAPVADSGGYNEQFF	TRBD2	TRBV9	TRBJ2-1	few
TGTGCCAGCACCCATGGTCTCTTGAACACTGAAGCTTTCTTT	CASTHGLLNTEAFF	NA	TRBV28	TRBJ1-1	NA
TGTGCCAGCAGCGCCGGGACTGCCTTTGGGGGGCTCTACACCTTC	CASSAGTAFGGLYTF	NA	TRBV13	TRBJ1-2	NA
TGCAGCGTTGTGGGACACAGCTCTGGAAACACCATATATTTT	CSVVGHSSGNTIYF	NA	TRBV29-1	TRBJ1-3	NA
TGTGCCAGTAGTAGGGACAGGGACACTGAAGCTTTCTTT	CASSRDRDTEAFF	TRBD1	TRBV19	TRBJ1-1	NA
TGCGCCAGCAGCCACCTCTTTGGGAAGCGGGAGGGCGATGAGCAGTTCTTC	CASSHLFGKREGDEQFF	TRBD2	TRBV4-3	TRBJ2-1	few
TGTGCCAGCAGCCAAGATCCGCGACAGGGGAACACTGAAGCTTTCTTT	CASSQDPRQGNTEAFF	TRBD1	TRBV3-1/TRBV3-2	TRBJ1-1	NA
TGTGCCAGCTCACTGGGGGGCCCCACCGGGGAGCTGTTTTTT	CASSLGGPTGELFF	NA	TRBV18	TRBJ2-2	NA
TGTGCCAGCAGCTCCGAGAGGACAGGGATACTAGCGGAGTCCTACGAGCAGTACTTC	CASSSERTGILAESYEQYF	NA	TRBV7-2	TRBJ2-7	once
TGTGCCAGCAGCCGAGACGGGGTCGAGACTGAAGCTTTCTTT	CASSRDGVETEAFF	NA	TRBV16	TRBJ1-1	NA
TGTGCCAGGGGAGGTCCGCGCCTAGAAGCTTTCTTT	CARGGPRLEAFF	NA	TRBV2	TRBJ1-1	NA
TGCGCCAGCAGCCCGAATCCCCAAGGGACAGCATCAGTCTGGGCCCTCCACTTT	CASSPNPQGTASVWALHF	TRBD1	TRBV5-1	TRBJ1-6	NA
TGTGCCAGCAGCACTACAGCGTATAGCAATCAGCCCCAGCATTTT	CASSTTAYSNQPQHF	NA	TRBV9	TRBJ1-5	NA
TGCGCCAGCAGCTCCCCCCCTCTATACGAGCAGTACTTC	CASSSPPLYEQYF	NA	TRBV5-1	TRBJ2-7	NA
TGTGCCAGCAGCTTTGACCGTGGAAACACCATATATTTT	CASSFDRGNTIYF	NA	TRBV11-3	TRBJ1-3	NA
TGCGCCAGCAGCTTACAGGCAGCCAGTTCACCCCTCCACTTT	CASSLQAASSPLHF	NA	TRBV5-1	TRBJ1-6	NA
TGTGCCATCAGTGTCAGAGATCCTAACGGCGGAGCTTTCTTT	CAISVRDPNGGAFF	NA	TRBV10-3	TRBJ1-1	NA
TGTGCCAGCAGCTTACTTGGGGAGCCGGTTAACTATGGCTACACCTTC	CASSLLGEPVNYGYTF	NA	TRBV7-6	TRBJ1-2	NA
TGCGCCAGCACCCCGACAGGGACCGGGGAGCTGTTTTTT	CASTPTGTGELFF	TRBD1	TRBV5-1	TRBJ2-2	NA
TGTGCCAGCAGCCTGTCGGCAGGGGGCGGATCTGGAAACACCATATATTTT	CASSLSAGGGSGNTIYF	TRBD1	TRBV7-2	TRBJ1-3	NA
TGCGCCAGCAGCTTGGCCCCTAGCAATCAGCCCCAGCATTTT	CASSLAPSNQPQHF	NA	TRBV5-1	TRBJ1-5	NA
TGTGCCAGCAGCCTCCCGGGGGGCACGACATCTACCGGGGAGCTGTTTTTT	CASSLPGGTTSTGELFF	NA	TRBV5-4	TRBJ2-2	NA
TGTGCCAGCAGTTACAGTCGGGGGGTTCCGTACAATGAGCAGTTCTTC	CASSYSRGVPYNEQFF	TRBD2	TRBV6-2/TRBV6-3	TRBJ2-1	NA
TGTGCCAGCAGCCCGGTCCCAACTACCTACGAGCAGTACTTC	CASSPVPTTYEQYF	NA	TRBV5-4	TRBJ2-7	once
TGTGCCAGCTCACCACCGCGAGGACAGAACAATGAGCAGTTCTTC	CASSPPRGQNNEQFF	NA	TRBV18	TRBJ2-1	few
TGTGCCAGCAGCTTAGATACCGCAGCCGCGAACACCGGGGAGCTGTTTTTT	CASSLDTAAANTGELFF	NA	TRBV11-2	TRBJ2-2	NA
TGTGCCAGCAGTTACTCCCCTAGAATGGCCGGGAGGACTGAAGCTTTCTTT	CASSYSPRMAGRTEAFF	NA	TRBV6-2/TRBV6-3	TRBJ1-1	NA
TGTGCCAGCAGTTTTTCTCTTGTAGGTGCTTTCTTT	CASSFSLVGAFF	NA	TRBV12-3/TRBV12-4	TRBJ1-1	NA
TGTGCCAGCAGTTACGGCATTTTCTCTGGAAACACCATATATTTT	CASSYGIFSGNTIYF	NA	TRBV6-5	TRBJ1-3	few
TGTGCCAGCAGCTTCCCGGGACAGGGGCGGCACGAGCAGTACTTC	CASSFPGQGRHEQYF	TRBD1	TRBV7-6	TRBJ2-7	NA
TGTGCCAGTAAAGGGCTAACAGGGAAGGTTGGCTACACCTTC	CASKGLTGKVGYTF	NA	TRBV19	TRBJ1-2	once
TGTGCCATCGTAGACAGGGGCGAAGAGACCCAGTACTTC	CAIVDRGEETQYF	TRBD1	TRBV2	TRBJ2-5	NA
TGCGCCAGCAGCCAAGATACAGGGGGCTTCTCCTACGAGCAGTACTTC	CASSQDTGGFSYEQYF	TRBD1	TRBV4-3	TRBJ2-7	NA
TGCGCCAGCAGTGAGTCGAGCAAGCGGGAGTTGGCGCAGTATTTT	CASSESSKRELAQYF	TRBD2	TRBV10-1	TRBJ2-3	NA
TGTGCCAGCAGCCTGGGGGCCGGGGGCTCCTACAATGAGCAGTTCTTC	CASSLGAGGSYNEQFF	NA	TRBV3-1/TRBV3-2	TRBJ2-1	NA
TGTGCCAGCAGCGTAGTCTGCTGGGTAGAGACCGAGATCTCCCCACTAGCCAAAAACATTCAGTACTTC	CASSVVCWVETEISPLAKNIQYF	NA	TRBV9	TRBJ2-4	NA
TGTGCCAGCAGTGGGGACAGGACCTACGAGCAGTACTTC	CASSGDRTYEQYF	TRBD1	TRBV25-1	TRBJ2-7	NA
TGTGCCAGTAGTATAGCCTCAGGGGGCTACACCTTC	CASSIASGGYTF	NA	TRBV19	TRBJ1-2	NA
TGTGCCAGCAGTTGGTGGGACCTTCCGTACAATGAGCAGTTCTTC	CASSWWDLPYNEQFF	NA	TRBV5-4	TRBJ2-1	NA
TGTGCCAGCAGTTACGGAGGGAAATTCGGCTACACCTTC	CASSYGGKFGYTF	NA	TRBV6-2/TRBV6-3	TRBJ1-2	NA